The rows below give T cell receptor beta chains drawn from one sample of a study of immune evolution from preneoplasia to lung adenocarcinoma. Profiled with immunoSEQ multiplex PCR; TCRdb holds only in-frame clones, not every one. The data show fewer than 6,000 clones, 84% seen once. Sequencing was carried out using FFPE normal lung tissue adjacent to the tumor. The receptors were sampled from a person between 50 and 69 years old with lung adenocarcinoma. The CDR3 runs from the conserved cysteine through the conserved F or W. The D gene is left open where the match is weak. Expanded clones get a size class; other rows say once, few or many, or leave the size out.

abundance: NA; d_gene: TRBD2; j_gene: TRBJ2-1; v_gene: TRBV10-2; CDR3nt: TGCGCCAGCATACTAGCGGGGGGTTACAATGAGCAGTTCTTC; CDR3aa: CASILAGGYNEQFF
abundance: NA; d_gene: NA; j_gene: TRBJ1-2; v_gene: TRBV2; CDR3nt: TGTGCCAGCAGTGAAACGTTGGCAGGGGTTCAAGCTAACTATGGCTACACCTTC; CDR3aa: CASSETLAGVQANYGYTF
abundance: NA; d_gene: NA; j_gene: TRBJ1-5; v_gene: TRBV5-1; CDR3nt: TGCGCCAGCAGGGGGGACGGATCCAATCAGCCCCAGCATTTT; CDR3aa: CASRGDGSNQPQHF
abundance: NA; d_gene: NA; j_gene: TRBJ2-7; v_gene: TRBV5-1; CDR3nt: TGCGCCAGCAGCCGGGACCAGAGCTCCTACGAGCAGTACTTC; CDR3aa: CASSRDQSSYEQYF
abundance: NA; d_gene: TRBD1; j_gene: TRBJ2-7; v_gene: TRBV29-1; CDR3nt: TGCAGCGTTGAAGTAACCGGGACAGGACCTAAAACGCCGTACTTC; CDR3aa: CSVEVTGTGPKTPYF
abundance: NA; d_gene: NA; j_gene: TRBJ1-1; v_gene: TRBV28; CDR3nt: TGTGCCAGCACCAAACAGGGCATCCTCGGAACTGAAGCTTTCTTT; CDR3aa: CASTKQGILGTEAFF
abundance: NA; d_gene: NA; j_gene: TRBJ2-7; v_gene: TRBV10-3; CDR3nt: TGTGCCATCAGTGTAGACAGCTACGAGCAGTACTTC; CDR3aa: CAISVDSYEQYF
abundance: few; d_gene: NA; j_gene: TRBJ2-7; v_gene: TRBV7-6; CDR3nt: TGTGCCAGCAGCTTAGGCGACGGCGGGGCCTACGAGCAGTACTTC; CDR3aa: CASSLGDGGAYEQYF
abundance: once; d_gene: TRBD1; j_gene: TRBJ1-6; v_gene: TRBV28; CDR3nt: TGTGCCAGCAGTTCTCCCGGACAGGGTAATTCACCCCTCCACTTT; CDR3aa: CASSSPGQGNSPLHF
abundance: few; d_gene: NA; j_gene: TRBJ1-5; v_gene: TRBV7-6; CDR3nt: TGTGCCAGCAGCTTAGGTGTTGAACGGGGTCAGCCCCAGCATTTT; CDR3aa: CASSLGVERGQPQHF
abundance: NA; d_gene: TRBD2; j_gene: TRBJ2-7; v_gene: TRBV28; CDR3nt: TGTGCCAGCAATAAGCGGGGGGGGACCTACGAGCAGTACTTC; CDR3aa: CASNKRGGTYEQYF
abundance: NA; d_gene: NA; j_gene: TRBJ2-7; v_gene: TRBV7-2; CDR3nt: TGTGCCAGCAGCTTAGTGGTATTGGGGGTCGAGCAGTACTTC; CDR3aa: CASSLVVLGVEQYF
abundance: NA; d_gene: NA; j_gene: TRBJ2-6; v_gene: TRBV11-3; CDR3nt: TGTGCCAGCGGCGGGGCAGGGGGCTCTGGGGCCAACGTCCTGACTTTC; CDR3aa: CASGGAGGSGANVLTF
abundance: NA; d_gene: TRBD1; j_gene: TRBJ2-1; v_gene: TRBV7-2; CDR3nt: TGTGCCAGCAGCGCCCCGGGGACAGGGGGCTGGGATGAGCAGTTCTTC; CDR3aa: CASSAPGTGGWDEQFF
abundance: few; d_gene: TRBD1; j_gene: TRBJ1-6; v_gene: TRBV7-9; CDR3nt: TGTGCCAGCAGCCAGGGACAGGGAGGTAATTCACCCCTCCACTTT; CDR3aa: CASSQGQGGNSPLHF
abundance: NA; d_gene: NA; j_gene: TRBJ1-5; v_gene: TRBV30; CDR3nt: TGTGCCTGGAGTGTAGGGGGGGTTAATCCCCAGCATTTT; CDR3aa: CAWSVGGVNPQHF
abundance: NA; d_gene: TRBD1; j_gene: TRBJ2-2; v_gene: TRBV5-4; CDR3nt: TGTGCCAGCAGCTTGGATAACCAGGGGGCAAGGTCCGGGGAGCTGTTTTTT; CDR3aa: CASSLDNQGARSGELFF
abundance: once; d_gene: NA; j_gene: TRBJ2-3; v_gene: TRBV29-1; CDR3nt: TGCAGCGTCGGGACTCCAGATACGCAGTATTTT; CDR3aa: CSVGTPDTQYF
abundance: NA; d_gene: TRBD1; j_gene: TRBJ2-7; v_gene: TRBV7-9; CDR3nt: TGTGCCAGCAGCGTCGGACAGGCGGGCGAGCAGTACTTC; CDR3aa: CASSVGQAGEQYF
abundance: NA; d_gene: TRBD1; j_gene: TRBJ2-1; v_gene: TRBV6-6; CDR3nt: TGTGCCAGCAGTTATCAGGGGGCCTACAATGAGCAGTTCTTC; CDR3aa: CASSYQGAYNEQFF
abundance: NA; d_gene: NA; j_gene: TRBJ1-1; v_gene: TRBV9; CDR3nt: TGTGCCAGCAGCCCAAGAGGGGGGACATTCGGCACTGAAGCTTTCTTT; CDR3aa: CASSPRGGTFGTEAFF
abundance: NA; d_gene: TRBD1; j_gene: TRBJ1-4; v_gene: TRBV2; CDR3nt: TGTGCCAGCGGGACAGGGGAATCAAAACTGTTTTTT; CDR3aa: CASGTGESKLFF
abundance: few; d_gene: NA; j_gene: TRBJ1-5; v_gene: TRBV27; CDR3nt: TGTGCCAGCAGTTTGTTTGCCGGCGATCAGCCCCAGCATTTT; CDR3aa: CASSLFAGDQPQHF
abundance: NA; d_gene: TRBD2; j_gene: TRBJ2-5; v_gene: TRBV11-2; CDR3nt: TGTGCCAGCAGCCGGGGGGGACTAGCGGTACAAGAGACCCAGTACTTC; CDR3aa: CASSRGGLAVQETQYF
abundance: NA; d_gene: TRBD1; j_gene: TRBJ1-1; v_gene: TRBV5-1; CDR3nt: TGCGCCAGCAGCTTGGCGTGGGACAGGGACACTGAAGCTTTCTTT; CDR3aa: CASSLAWDRDTEAFF
abundance: NA; d_gene: NA; j_gene: TRBJ1-5; v_gene: TRBV19; CDR3nt: TGTGCCAGTAGTATAGTTCGGGAGACACTCAGCAATCAGCCCCAGCATTTT; CDR3aa: CASSIVRETLSNQPQHF
abundance: NA; d_gene: NA; j_gene: TRBJ1-1; v_gene: TRBV27; CDR3nt: TGTGCCAGCAGTTATTCACAAACGAACACTGAAGCTTTCTTT; CDR3aa: CASSYSQTNTEAFF
abundance: NA; d_gene: NA; j_gene: TRBJ1-4; v_gene: TRBV30; CDR3nt: TGTGCCTGGAGTACGACTAATGAAAAACTGTTTTTT; CDR3aa: CAWSTTNEKLFF
abundance: NA; d_gene: TRBD1; j_gene: TRBJ1-2; v_gene: TRBV25-1; CDR3nt: TGTGCCAGCAGTGATACAGGGGGCTTCTATGGCTACACCTTC; CDR3aa: CASSDTGGFYGYTF
abundance: NA; d_gene: TRBD1; j_gene: TRBJ2-7; v_gene: TRBV30; CDR3nt: TGTGCCTGGAGGCCCAGGGACAGGGCTACCGAGCAGTACTTC; CDR3aa: CAWRPRDRATEQYF
abundance: NA; d_gene: NA; j_gene: TRBJ1-5; v_gene: TRBV5-6; CDR3nt: TGTGCCAGCAGCCTAGGACCCATTGGGAATCAGCCCCAGCATTTT; CDR3aa: CASSLGPIGNQPQHF
abundance: NA; d_gene: NA; j_gene: TRBJ1-2; v_gene: TRBV30; CDR3nt: TGTGCCTGGATCTCCCCAGGGCTTGGCTACACCTTC; CDR3aa: CAWISPGLGYTF
abundance: few; d_gene: TRBD2; j_gene: TRBJ2-5; v_gene: TRBV30; CDR3nt: TGTGCCTGGGAGTCACTAGCGGGAGCAGGTGAGACCCAGTACTTC; CDR3aa: CAWESLAGAGETQYF
abundance: NA; d_gene: NA; j_gene: TRBJ1-5; v_gene: TRBV6-1; CDR3nt: TGTGCCAGCATCCGCCCAGGGCCCAATCAGCCCCAGCATTTT; CDR3aa: CASIRPGPNQPQHF
abundance: NA; d_gene: NA; j_gene: TRBJ2-7; v_gene: TRBV7-9; CDR3nt: TGTGCCAGCAGGGGGGCAGTGAACGAGCAGTACTTC; CDR3aa: CASRGAVNEQYF
abundance: NA; d_gene: TRBD2; j_gene: TRBJ2-3; v_gene: TRBV4-3; CDR3nt: TGCGCCAGCAGCCAAACGCTAGCGGGAGCCACAGATACGCAGTATTTT; CDR3aa: CASSQTLAGATDTQYF
abundance: few; d_gene: TRBD1; j_gene: TRBJ1-1; v_gene: TRBV4-1; CDR3nt: TGCGCCAGCAGCCAAGACAGGGGGAAGTTCTTT; CDR3aa: CASSQDRGKFF
abundance: NA; d_gene: NA; j_gene: TRBJ1-4; v_gene: TRBV28; CDR3nt: TGTGCCAGCAGTTTGTTGGGGGCCGGTGAAAAACTGTTTTTT; CDR3aa: CASSLLGAGEKLFF